These T cell receptor beta chains were read from a single sample in a study of blood T cell repertoires in COVID-19. Sequencing used immunoSEQ multiplex PCR; TCRdb keeps in-frame clones, though not all of them. The sample shows some 180,000 clones, 84% of them seen only once. Source material: peripheral blood. All receptors derive from a man between 65 and 79 years old with active or convalescent COVID-19. Both conserved end residues are part of each CDR3. The D gene is left open where the match is weak. The size entry is marked missing in some rows and otherwise reads once, few, many or a size class.

J gene,CDR3 length,clone size,V gene,D gene,CDR3 protein,CDR3 DNA
TRBJ2-1,17,.,TRBV5-8,TRBD1,CASSRGQGPRHYNEQFF,TGTGCCAGCAGCCGGGGACAGGGGCCGCGCCACTACAATGAGCAGTTCTTC
TRBJ2-1,15,once,TRBV4-2,.,CASSQEDGDYNEQFF,TGTGCCAGCAGCCAAGAAGACGGGGACTACAATGAGCAGTTCTTC
TRBJ1-4,17,.,TRBV28,TRBD1,CASSHPGRGGRGEKLFF,TGTGCCAGCAGCCATCCTGGAAGAGGGGGCCGGGGTGAAAAACTGTTTTTT
TRBJ1-1,13,few,TRBV5-1,TRBD1,CASTGQGNTEAFF,TGCGCCAGCACCGGACAGGGGAACACTGAAGCTTTCTTT
TRBJ2-3,14,.,TRBV11-2,.,CASSLGAGTDTQYF,TGTGCCAGCAGCTTAGGGGCCGGCACAGATACGCAGTATTTT
TRBJ2-7,14,.,TRBV7-2,.,CASSLDGGFYEQYF,TGTGCCAGCAGCTTAGATGGAGGTTTCTACGAGCAGTACTTC
TRBJ2-1,17,.,TRBV5-1,TRBD2,CASSLPRTSGSYNEQFF,TGCGCCAGCAGCTTGCCCCGGACTAGCGGGAGCTACAATGAGCAGTTCTTC
TRBJ1-1,13,.,TRBV7-2,.,CASSLRGQGRPFF,TGTGCCAGCAGCTTAAGGGGCCAGGGCCGACCTTTCTTT
TRBJ2-1,14,.,TRBV30,TRBD2,CAWSVSSGINEQFF,TGTGCCTGGAGTGTATCTAGCGGGATCAATGAGCAGTTCTTC
TRBJ1-2,13,.,TRBV19,.,CASSIGGGYGYTF,TGTGCCAGTAGTATCGGGGGAGGCTATGGCTACACCTTC
TRBJ2-2,13,.,TRBV10-2,.,CASGTGNTGELFF,TGCGCCAGTGGGACTGGTAACACCGGGGAGCTGTTTTTT
TRBJ2-3,16,.,TRBV7-9,TRBD2,CASSLSAGGPKDTQYF,TGTGCCAGCAGCTTATCAGCGGGGGGGCCGAAAGATACGCAGTATTTT
TRBJ1-2,16,.,TRBV7-2,TRBD1,CASSLDRAGGSYGYTF,TGTGCCAGCAGCTTAGACCGGGCAGGGGGCAGCTATGGCTACACCTTC
TRBJ2-7,14,.,TRBV10-3,TRBD2,CAIKGTSGLLEQYF,TGTGCCATCAAAGGGACTAGCGGACTCTTGGAGCAGTACTTC
TRBJ2-1,14,.,TRBV6-1,.,CASSEAPRAGEQFF,TGTGCCAGCAGTGAAGCCCCTAGGGCGGGTGAGCAGTTCTTC
TRBJ1-1,14,.,TRBV27,.,CASSPGLMNTEAFF,TGTGCCAGCAGCCCCGGACTGATGAACACTGAAGCTTTCTTT
TRBJ2-1,14,.,TRBV4-1,.,CASSQDPAGNEQFF,TGCGCCAGCAGCCAAGACCCGGCGGGGAATGAGCAGTTCTTC
TRBJ2-2,15,.,TRBV25-1,.,CASSEFGVMTGELFF,TGTGCCAGCAGTGAATTTGGAGTTATGACCGGGGAGCTGTTTTTT
TRBJ1-1,13,.,TRBV30,.,CAWSLQMNTEAFF,TGTGCCTGGAGTCTGCAGATGAACACTGAAGCTTTCTTT
TRBJ1-2,16,.,TRBV4-3,TRBD1,CASSQDLPGQGYGYTF,TGCGCCAGCAGCCAAGATCTCCCGGGACAGGGCTATGGCTACACCTTC
TRBJ2-2,18,.,TRBV3-1/TRBV3-2,TRBD1,CASSLRPLGQGKAGELFF,TGTGCCAGCAGCCTTCGACCACTCGGACAGGGGAAGGCCGGGGAGCTGTTTTTT
TRBJ2-3,15,.,TRBV6-5,TRBD2,CASSGGAVGTDTQYF,TGTGCCAGCAGCGGGGGGGCCGTTGGCACAGATACGCAGTATTTT
TRBJ1-6,14,.,TRBV6-6,.,CASSSTGTNSPLHF,TGTGCCAGCAGTTCAACAGGGACTAATTCACCCCTCCACTTT